These 3 T cell receptor beta chains originate from one sample sequenced in a study of shared clonotypes between healthy human individuals. The data were produced by immunoSEQ multiplex PCR, yet TCRdb's version contains in-frame clones alone and is incomplete. The sample shows about 1 million clones, 65% to 75% of them seen only once. The sample consisted of memory CD4+ T cells sorted from blood. Regarding subset: CD45RA-negative fraction. These receptors all stem from a man between 18 and 35 years old in good health.

This chain links TRBV5-8 with TRBJ2-3, with 10 bases identical to TRBD1. V dropped 0 bases and J dropped 0; count of bases not matched to a gene: 4. Germline loops: CDR1 SGHTS, CDR2 YDEGEE. This CDR3 has 17 residues. The CDR3 nucleotides are TGTGCCAGCAGCTTGGCTGGGACAGGGGTTAGCACAGATACGCAGTATTTT. Protein sequence: CASSLAGTGVSTDTQYF.

This clone was recorded once. The chain links TRBV9 to TRBJ2-3; D not resolved. CDR1 and CDR2 (germline): SGDLS, YYNGEE. The CDR3 runs to 16 residues. V was shortened by 0 bases and J by 2 bases, with 13 bases between the two germline ends. CDR3 region: CASSVGAREATDTQYF. The CDR3 nucleotides read TGTGCCAGCAGCGTAGGGGCGCGAGAAGCCACAGATACGCAGTATTTT.

The rearrangement uses TRBV2 and TRBJ2-3, with D uncertain. The ends were cut back, 11 bases at V and 2 bases at J, with 14 bases in the middle. Germline V gene lookup returns CDR1 SNHLY and CDR2 FYNNEI. The length of the CDR3 is 13 residues. CDR3 residues: CASHRTSTDTQYF. As DNA, the CDR3 is TGTGCCTCCCACCGGACCTCCACAGATACGCAGTATTTT.